This T cell receptor (beta chain) stems from a study of cytomegalovirus exposure and HLA in healthy donors. The CDR3 is 12 residues long. Trimming removed 11 bases from V and 5 bases from J; junction bases left unmatched: 6. In germline, CDR1 is MNHNS, CDR2 SASEGT. Libraries were prepared by immunoSEQ multiplex PCR; TCRdb keeps only in-frame clonotypes and omits some of them. Among around 190,000 clones listed, more than 70% were seen once. This clonotype was sampled from a woman in her late teens or twenties in good health and CMV-seronegative. Input material: PBMCs. The V gene is TRBV6-1, the J gene TRBJ2-5; 9 bases align to TRBD1. The CDR3 loop is CAGTGGKETQYF. The CDR3 bases are TGTGCCGGAACAGGGGGCAAGGAGACCCAGTACTTC.